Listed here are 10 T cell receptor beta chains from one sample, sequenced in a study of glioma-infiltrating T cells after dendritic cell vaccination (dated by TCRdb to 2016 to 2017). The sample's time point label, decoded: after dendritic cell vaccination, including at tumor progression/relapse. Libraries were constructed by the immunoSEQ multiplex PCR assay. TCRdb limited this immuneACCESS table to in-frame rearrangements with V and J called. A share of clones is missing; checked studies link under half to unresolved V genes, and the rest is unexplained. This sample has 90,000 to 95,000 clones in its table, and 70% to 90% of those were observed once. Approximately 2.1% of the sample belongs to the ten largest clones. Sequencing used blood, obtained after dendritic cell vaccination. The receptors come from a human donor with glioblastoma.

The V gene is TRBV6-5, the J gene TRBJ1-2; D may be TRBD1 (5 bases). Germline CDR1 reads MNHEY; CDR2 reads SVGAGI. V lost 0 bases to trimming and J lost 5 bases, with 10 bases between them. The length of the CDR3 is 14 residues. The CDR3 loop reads CASSYSYRNYGYTF. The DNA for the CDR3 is TGTGCCAGCAGTTACTCCTACAGGAATTATGGCTACACCTTC.

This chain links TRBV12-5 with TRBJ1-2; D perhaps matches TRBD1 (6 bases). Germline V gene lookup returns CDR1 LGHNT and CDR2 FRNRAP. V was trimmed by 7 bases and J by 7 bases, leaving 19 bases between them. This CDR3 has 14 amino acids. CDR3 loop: CASATGGLEFGYTF. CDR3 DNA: TGTGCTAGTGCCACGGGGGGCTTGGAGTTTGGCTACACCTTC.

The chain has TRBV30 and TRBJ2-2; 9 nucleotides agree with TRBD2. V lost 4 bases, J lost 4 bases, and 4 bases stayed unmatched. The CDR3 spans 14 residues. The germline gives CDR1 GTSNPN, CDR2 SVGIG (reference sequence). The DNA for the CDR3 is TGTGCCTGGATAGCGGGAGCGAGCACCGGGGAGCTGTTTTTT. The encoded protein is CAWIAGASTGELFF. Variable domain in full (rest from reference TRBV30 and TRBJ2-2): SQTIHQWPATLVQPVGSPLSLECTVEGTSNPNLYWYRQAAGRGLQLLFYSVGIGQISSEVPQNLSASRPQDRQFILSSKKLLLSDSGFYLCAWIAGASTGELFFGEGSRLTVL.

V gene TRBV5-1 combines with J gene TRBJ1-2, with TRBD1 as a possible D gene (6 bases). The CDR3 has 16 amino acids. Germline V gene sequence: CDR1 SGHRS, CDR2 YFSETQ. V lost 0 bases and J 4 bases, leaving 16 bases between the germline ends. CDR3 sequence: CASSLGSGGSGYGYTF. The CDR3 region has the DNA TGCGCCAGCAGCTTGGGGTCGGGGGGCAGCGGCTATGGCTACACCTTC.

The CDR3 protein is CASSDRSRDRGRVEAFF. DNA for the CDR3: TGTGCCAGCTCAGACCGGTCCCGGGACAGGGGGCGGGTTGAAGCTTTCTTT. The chain carries TRBV18 and TRBJ1-1; 12 bases map to TRBD1. V was pared by 5 bases and J by 7 bases, with 14 bases of the junction left unmatched. The CDR3 consists of 17 residues. Per germline, CDR1 KGHSH and CDR2 LQKENI.

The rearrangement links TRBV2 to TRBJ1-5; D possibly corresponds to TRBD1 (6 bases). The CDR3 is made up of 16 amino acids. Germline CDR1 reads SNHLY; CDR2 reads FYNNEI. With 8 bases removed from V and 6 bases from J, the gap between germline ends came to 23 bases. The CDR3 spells CASRGGSGAVSQPQHF. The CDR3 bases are TGTGCCAGCCGTGGGGGCTCTGGGGCTGTAAGTCAGCCCCAGCATTTT.

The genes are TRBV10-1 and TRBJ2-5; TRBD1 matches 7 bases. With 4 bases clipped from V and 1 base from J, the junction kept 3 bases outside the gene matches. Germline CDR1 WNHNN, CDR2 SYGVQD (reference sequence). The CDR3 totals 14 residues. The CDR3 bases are TGCGCCAGCAGTGTGGACAGGACCCAAGAGACCCAGTACTTC. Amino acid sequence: CASSVDRTQETQYF.

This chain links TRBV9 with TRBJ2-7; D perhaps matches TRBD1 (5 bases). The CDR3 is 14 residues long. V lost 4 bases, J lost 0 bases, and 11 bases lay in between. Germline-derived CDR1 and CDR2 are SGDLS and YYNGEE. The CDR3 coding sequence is TGTGCCAGCAGCCAGGGCGCCGGCTCCTACGAGCAGTACTTC. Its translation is CASSQGAGSYEQYF.

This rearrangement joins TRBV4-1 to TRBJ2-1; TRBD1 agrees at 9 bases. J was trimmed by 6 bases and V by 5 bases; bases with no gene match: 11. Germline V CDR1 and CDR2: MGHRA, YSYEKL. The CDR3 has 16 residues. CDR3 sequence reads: CASSSRSGQGRNEQFF. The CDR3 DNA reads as TGCGCCAGCAGCTCCCGTTCGGGACAGGGTCGCAATGAGCAGTTCTTC.

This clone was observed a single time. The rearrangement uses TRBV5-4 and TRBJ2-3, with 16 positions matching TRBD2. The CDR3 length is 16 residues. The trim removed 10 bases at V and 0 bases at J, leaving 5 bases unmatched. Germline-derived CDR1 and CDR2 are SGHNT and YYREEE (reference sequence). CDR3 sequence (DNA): TGTGCCGGAGGGACTAGCGGGGGGGTGAGCACAGATACGCAGTATTTT. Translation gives CAGGTSGGVSTDTQYF.